This TCR beta chain came from a study of T cell repertoires in cytomegalovirus infection. Study-level background: Signatures in public TCR beta sequences pointed to both CMV infection and matching HLA type.

General study findings and limits: Using cumulative public TCR beta family frequency, the authors identified those who carried CMV together with the relevant HLA. The ex vivo response was dominated by HLA-C-restricted CMV-specific TCR beta clonotypes.

V shed 8 bases, J shed 5 bases, and the junction held 8 bases outside the gene matches. Germline V gene lookup returns CDR1 SQVTM and CDR2 ANQGSEA. The CDR3 spans 14 residues. Via MiXCR, TCRdb re-called the reads, giving one row per CDR3 protein. The sample comprises roughly 190,000 distinct CDR3 sequences, roughly 9.8% of which are singletons, and about 5% rests with the top ten. This clonotype was counted only a few times. What it recognizes is unknown. Sequenced: PBMCs. This chain links TRBV29-1 with TRBJ2-5; 13 positions match TRBD2. The sequence came from a human donor in good health (CMV status not recorded). Some clones in this sample may be carry-over from other donors' samples. This chain's CDR3 is CSTTSGRGWETQYF. The CDR3 DNA is TGCAGCACTACTAGCGGGAGGGGTTGGGAGACCCAGTACTTC.